This TCR beta chain was documented in a study of beta chain features in type 1 diabetes. Findings of the study overall: In every one of the four CD4+ subsets, TCRB CDR3s were moderately but significantly shorter in Type 1 diabetes patients.

What was sequenced were expressed TCRB transcripts, since all of the isolated RNA had been reverse transcribed. Data came from immunoSEQ multiplex PCR; TCRdb stores just in-frame clones and leaves some out. The sample lists about 340,000 clones, approximately 9.7% seen once, with 0.95% to 1.1% in the top ten. Of note for this clone: Its antigen is not known.

Germline V gene lookup returns CDR1 SQVTM and CDR2 ANQGSEA. The CDR3 totals 11 residues. The trim removed 5 bases at V and 6 bases at J, leaving 3 bases unmatched. The V gene is TRBV29-1, the J gene TRBJ1-2; the match to TRBD1 covers 7 bases. This TCR came from a man between 25 and 39 years old with type 1 diabetes. Sequenced: central memory CD4+ T cells from blood. The CDR3 DNA reads TGCAGCGTTACAGGGGCGGATGGCTACACCTTC. Protein: CSVTGADGYTF. The entire variable domain, with the rest obtained from reference TRBV29-1 and TRBJ1-2, is as follows: SAVISQKPSRDICQRGTSLTIQCQVDSQVTMMFWYRQQPGQSLTLIATANQGSEATYESGFVIDKFPISRPNLTFSTLTVSNMSPEDSSIYLCSVTGADGYTFGSGTRLTVV.